The 13 T cell receptor beta chains below come from one sample, sequenced in a study of shared clonotypes between healthy human individuals. Clones were sequenced by immunoSEQ multiplex PCR, and TCRdb holds only the in-frame ones, with some missing. The sample consists of under 2,000,000 clones, about 94% of them appearing once. Naive CD8 cells comprised CD45RO-negative, CCR7-positively selected cells, excluding terminally differentiated effector memory CD45RA+ cells. The specimen was naive CD8+ T cells sorted from blood. Every receptor here comes from a man younger than 35 in good health.

The rearrangement joins TRBV13 to TRBJ1-2; D uncertain. The CDR3 totals 12 residues. Trimming took off 1 base at V and 5 bases at J, with 5 bases between the two ends. Per germline, CDR1 PRHDT and CDR2 FYEKMQ (reference sequence). CDR3 in amino acids: CASSLDRYGYTF. The CDR3 bases are TGTGCCAGCAGCTTAGATCGGTATGGCTACACCTTC.

The genes are TRBV6-5 and TRBJ1-2; 7 nucleotides agree with TRBD1. V was pared by 4 bases and J by 8 bases, with 13 bases of the junction left unmatched. This CDR3 region has 15 residues. Germline loops: CDR1 MNHEY, CDR2 SVGAGI. The CDR3 region has the DNA TGTGCCAGCAGTTCCATAGGGGGCCTAGGAGAAGGCTACACCTTC. Amino acid sequence: CASSSIGGLGEGYTF.

Comments on this clone: Other DNA sequences in this specimen translate into the identical CDR3. The chain uses TRBV4-1 and TRBJ2-7; a possible D gene is TRBD1 (6 bases). Germline CDR1 and CDR2: MGHRA and YSYEKL. This CDR3 has 14 amino acids. V lost 3 bases and J 1 base, leaving 10 bases between the germline ends. The CDR3 bases are TGCGCCAGCAGCCAGACAGGATATTCCTACGAGCAGTACTTC. It specifies CASSQTGYSYEQYF.

This clone was seen a single time. The J gene is TRBJ2-7, the V gene TRBV28; 16 nucleotides line up with TRBD2. With V trimmed by 5 bases and J by 6 bases, 13 bases remained unmatched. Germline-derived CDR1 and CDR2 are MDHEN and SYDVKM. The CDR3 loop spans 18 amino acids. In DNA, the CDR3 is TGTGCCAGCAGTCCCGAGGGACTAGCGGGGGGGCCAGCCGGCGAGCAGTACTTC. It codes for CASSPEGLAGGPAGEQYF.

This sequence joins TRBV6-5 and TRBJ2-1, with D tentatively TRBD1 or TRBD2 (6 bases each). Germline V gives CDR1 MNHEY, CDR2 SVGAGI. V was clipped by 0 bases and J by 3 bases, with 12 bases between them. There are 16 residues in the CDR3. In DNA form, the CDR3 reads TGTGCCAGCAGTTACTCGGCGGGACACATCTACAATGAGCAGTTCTTC. This codes for CASSYSAGHIYNEQFF.

The chain recombines TRBV11-2 with TRBJ2-7; D gene ambiguous. Trimming cost V 2 bases and J 0 bases, with 8 bases left between them. The germline V gene has CDR1 SGHAT and CDR2 FQNNGV. There are 14 residues in the CDR3. CDR3 protein: CASSLPHSSYEQYF. The CDR3 DNA is TGTGCCAGCAGCTTACCTCACAGCTCCTACGAGCAGTACTTC.

The CDR3 loop is CASSHSGTELHTDTQYF. In DNA form, the CDR3 reads TGCGCCAGCAGCCACAGCGGGACGGAGCTACACACAGATACGCAGTATTTT. The chain couples TRBV4-3 to TRBJ2-3, with TRBD2 matching 7 bases. Germline CDR1 LGHNA, CDR2 YSLEER. V shed 3 bases and J 2 bases; nucleotides not matched to a gene: 11. The CDR3 length is 17 residues.

The chain couples TRBV27 to TRBJ2-7, with 8 bases matching TRBD2. J gave up 7 bases and V 5 bases, and 10 bases lay outside the gene matches. The CDR3 sequence is 14 residues long. The germline gives CDR1 MNHEY, CDR2 SMNVEV (reference sequence). CDR3 DNA: TGTGCCAGCAGTGGCGGAATAGCGGGAAATGAGCAGTACTTC. It yields the protein CASSGGIAGNEQYF.

The CDR3 coding sequence is TGTGCCAGCAGTGGACTGGCCTACAATGAGCAGTTCTTC. Encoded protein: CASSGLAYNEQFF. This rearrangement joins TRBV6-1 to TRBJ2-1; no firm D call. Trimming pared 4 bases from V and 2 bases from J, leaving 6 bases between. CDR1 and CDR2 from the germline V gene are MNHNS and SASEGT. The CDR3 has 13 residues.

This rearrangement joins TRBV5-6 to TRBJ1-2, with D uncertain. The CDR3 has 14 amino acids. Germline loops: CDR1 SGHDT, CDR2 YYEEEE. V was pared by 4 bases and J by 4 bases, with 14 bases between. The CDR3 loop reads CASSRESQGYGYTF. Here the CDR3 DNA reads TGTGCCAGCAGCCGGGAGAGCCAAGGCTATGGCTACACCTTC.

The V gene is TRBV6-5, the J gene TRBJ2-1, with TRBD1 matching over 7 bases. The CDR3 spans 15 residues. In germline, CDR1 is MNHEY, CDR2 SVGAGI. V shed 0 bases, J shed 4 bases, and the junction held 3 bases outside the gene matches. CDR3 sequence reads: CASSYSGTDYNEQFF. The DNA for the CDR3 is TGTGCCAGCAGTTACTCCGGGACAGATTACAATGAGCAGTTCTTC.

The chain uses TRBV5-1 and TRBJ2-3, with D maybe TRBD1 (6 bases). Trimming took off 5 bases at V and 2 bases at J, with 21 bases between the two ends. The CDR3 totals 17 residues. Germline assignment: CDR1 SGHRS and CDR2 YFSETQ. For the CDR3, the DNA is TGCGCCAGCAGTCCCGAGCCTCAGGGGTACCTCACAGATACGCAGTATTTT. Amino acid sequence: CASSPEPQGYLTDTQYF.

V and J are TRBV27 and TRBJ2-7, with TRBD1 matching over 9 bases. This CDR3 is 16 amino acids long. Germline CDR1 is MNHEY and CDR2 is SMNVEV (reference sequence). The V gene end was trimmed by 4 bases and the J gene end by 2 bases; junction bases not matched to a gene: 9. The CDR3 DNA sequence: TGTGCCAGCAGTTCGGGTGGGACAGGGCCCACCTACGAGCAGTACTTC. It yields the protein CASSSGGTGPTYEQYF.